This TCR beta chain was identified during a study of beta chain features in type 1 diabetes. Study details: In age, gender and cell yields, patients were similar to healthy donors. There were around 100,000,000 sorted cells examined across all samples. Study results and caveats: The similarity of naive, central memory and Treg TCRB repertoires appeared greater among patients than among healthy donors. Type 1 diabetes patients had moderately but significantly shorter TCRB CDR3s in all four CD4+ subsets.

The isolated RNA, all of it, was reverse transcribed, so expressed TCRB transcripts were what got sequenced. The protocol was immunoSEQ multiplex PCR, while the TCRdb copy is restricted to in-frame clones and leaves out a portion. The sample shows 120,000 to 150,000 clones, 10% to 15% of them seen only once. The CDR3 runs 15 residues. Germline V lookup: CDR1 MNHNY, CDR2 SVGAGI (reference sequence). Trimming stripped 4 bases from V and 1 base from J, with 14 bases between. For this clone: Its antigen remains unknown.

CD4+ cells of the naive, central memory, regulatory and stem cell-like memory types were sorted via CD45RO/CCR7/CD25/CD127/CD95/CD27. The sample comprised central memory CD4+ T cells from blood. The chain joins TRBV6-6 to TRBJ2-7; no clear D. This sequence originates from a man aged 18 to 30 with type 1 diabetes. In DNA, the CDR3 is TGTGCCAGCAGTTCACATCAAAGTTCATCCTACGAGCAGTACTTC. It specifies CASSSHQSSSYEQYF.